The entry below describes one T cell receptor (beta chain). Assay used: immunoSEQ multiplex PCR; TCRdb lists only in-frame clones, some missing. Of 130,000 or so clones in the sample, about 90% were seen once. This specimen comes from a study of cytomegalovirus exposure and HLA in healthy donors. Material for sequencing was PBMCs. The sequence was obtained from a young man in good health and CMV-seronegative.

Here the CDR3 reads CASSVDRLDEKLFF. DNA of the CDR3: TGTGCCAGCAGCGTGGACAGGCTTGATGAAAAACTGTTTTTT. The rearrangement joins TRBV9 to TRBJ1-4; 7 bases are shared with TRBD1. J lost 6 bases, V lost 2 bases, and 4 bases had no gene match. In germline, CDR1 is SGDLS, CDR2 YYNGEE. This CDR3 has 14 residues.